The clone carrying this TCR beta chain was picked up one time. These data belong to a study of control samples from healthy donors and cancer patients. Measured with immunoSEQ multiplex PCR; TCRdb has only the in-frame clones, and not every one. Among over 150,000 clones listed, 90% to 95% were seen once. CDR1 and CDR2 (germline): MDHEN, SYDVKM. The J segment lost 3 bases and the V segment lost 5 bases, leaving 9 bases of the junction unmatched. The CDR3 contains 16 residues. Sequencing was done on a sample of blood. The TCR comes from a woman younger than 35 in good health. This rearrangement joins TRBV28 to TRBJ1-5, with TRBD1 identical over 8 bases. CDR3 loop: CASSTDREGINQPQHF. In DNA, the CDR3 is TGTGCCAGCAGTACGGACAGGGAAGGAATCAATCAGCCCCAGCATTTT.